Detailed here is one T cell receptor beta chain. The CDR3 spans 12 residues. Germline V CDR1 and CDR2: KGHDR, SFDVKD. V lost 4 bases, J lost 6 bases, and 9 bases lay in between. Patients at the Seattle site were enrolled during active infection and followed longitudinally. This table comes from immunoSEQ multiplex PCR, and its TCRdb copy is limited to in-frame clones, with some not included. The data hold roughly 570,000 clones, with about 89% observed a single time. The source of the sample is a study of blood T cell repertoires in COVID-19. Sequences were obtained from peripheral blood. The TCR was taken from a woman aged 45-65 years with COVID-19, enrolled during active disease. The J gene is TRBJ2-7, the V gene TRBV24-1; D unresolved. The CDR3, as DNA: TGTGCCACCAGTGACCTATTGAGCGAGCAGTACTTC. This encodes CATSDLLSEQYF.